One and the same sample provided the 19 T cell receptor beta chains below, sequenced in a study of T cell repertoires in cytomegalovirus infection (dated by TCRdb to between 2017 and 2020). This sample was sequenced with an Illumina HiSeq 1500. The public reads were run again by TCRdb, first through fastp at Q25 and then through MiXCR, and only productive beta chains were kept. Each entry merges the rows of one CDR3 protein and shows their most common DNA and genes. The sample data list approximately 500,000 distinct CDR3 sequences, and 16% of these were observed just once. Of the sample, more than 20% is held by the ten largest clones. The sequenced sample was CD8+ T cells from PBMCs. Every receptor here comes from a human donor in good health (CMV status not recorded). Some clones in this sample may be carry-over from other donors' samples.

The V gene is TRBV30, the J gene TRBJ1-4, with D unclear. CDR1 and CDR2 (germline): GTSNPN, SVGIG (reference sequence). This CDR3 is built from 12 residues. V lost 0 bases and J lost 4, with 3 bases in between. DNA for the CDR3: TGTGCCTGGAGTGTTCGTAATGAAAAACTGTTTTTT. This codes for CAWSVRNEKLFF.

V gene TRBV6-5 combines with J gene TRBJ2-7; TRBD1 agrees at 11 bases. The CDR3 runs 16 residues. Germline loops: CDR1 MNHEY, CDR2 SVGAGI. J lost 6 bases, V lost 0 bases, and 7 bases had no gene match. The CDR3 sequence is CASSYSSGTGGSEQYF. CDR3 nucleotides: TGTGCCAGCAGTTACTCCTCCGGGACAGGGGGATCCGAGCAGTACTTC.

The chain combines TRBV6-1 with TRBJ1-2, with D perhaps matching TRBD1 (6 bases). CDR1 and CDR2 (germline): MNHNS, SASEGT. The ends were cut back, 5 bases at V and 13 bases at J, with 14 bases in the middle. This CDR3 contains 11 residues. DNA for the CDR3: TGTGCCAGCAGTTTACGACAGGAGGCCACCTTC. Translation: CASSLRQEATF.

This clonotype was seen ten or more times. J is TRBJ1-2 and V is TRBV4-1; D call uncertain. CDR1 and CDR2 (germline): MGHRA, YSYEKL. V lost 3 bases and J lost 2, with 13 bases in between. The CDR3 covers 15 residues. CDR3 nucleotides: TGCGCCAGCAGCCACTTCATACAGACCAACTATGGCTACACCTTC. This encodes CASSHFIQTNYGYTF.

The CDR3: CASSPSRGQGAPFGYTF. Written as DNA, the CDR3 is TGTGCCAGCAGTCCCTCGCGTGGCCAGGGGGCTCCCTTTGGCTACACCTTC. This chain connects TRBV6-5 to TRBJ1-2, with 8 bases fitting TRBD1. The germline V gene encodes CDR1 MNHEY and CDR2 SVGAGI. The CDR3 extends over 17 amino acids. J gave up 7 bases and V 5 bases, and 18 bases lay outside the gene matches.

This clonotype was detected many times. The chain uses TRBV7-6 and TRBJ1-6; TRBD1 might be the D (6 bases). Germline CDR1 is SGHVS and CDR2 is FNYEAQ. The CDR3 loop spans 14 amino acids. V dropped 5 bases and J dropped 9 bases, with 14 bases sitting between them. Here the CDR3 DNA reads TGTGCCAGCAGCCGTTCTACAGGGTTTTCACCCCTCCACTTT. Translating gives CASSRSTGFSPLHF.

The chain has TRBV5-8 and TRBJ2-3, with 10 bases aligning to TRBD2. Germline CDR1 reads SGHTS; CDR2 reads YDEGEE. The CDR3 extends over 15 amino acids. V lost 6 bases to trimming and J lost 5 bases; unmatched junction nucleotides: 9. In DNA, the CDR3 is TGTGCCAGCACCCCCGGGGTAGCGGGAGGAGATACGCAGTATTTT. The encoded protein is CASTPGVAGGDTQYF.

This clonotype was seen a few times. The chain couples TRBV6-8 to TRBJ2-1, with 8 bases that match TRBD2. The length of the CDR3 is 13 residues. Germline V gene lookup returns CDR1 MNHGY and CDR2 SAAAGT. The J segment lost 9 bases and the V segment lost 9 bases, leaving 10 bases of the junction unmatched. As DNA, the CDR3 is TGTGCCAGTACCCCCCGGGGGGGCAGTGAGCAGTTCTTC. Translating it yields CASTPRGGSEQFF.

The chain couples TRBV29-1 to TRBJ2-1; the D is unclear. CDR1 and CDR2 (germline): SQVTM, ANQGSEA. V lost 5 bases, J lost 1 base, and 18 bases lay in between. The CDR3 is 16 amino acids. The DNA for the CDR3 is TGCAGCGTTCTAGGCTACCCTCAGAGGTCCTACAATGAGCAGTTCTTC. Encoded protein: CSVLGYPQRSYNEQFF.

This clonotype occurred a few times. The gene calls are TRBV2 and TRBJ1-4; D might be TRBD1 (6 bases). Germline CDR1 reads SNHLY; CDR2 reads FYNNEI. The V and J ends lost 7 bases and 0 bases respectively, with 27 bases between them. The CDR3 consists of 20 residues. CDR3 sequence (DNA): TGTGCCAGCACAGGGGAGCCAGGCGCTATGAGGGGTGCAACTAATGAAAAACTGTTTTTT. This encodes CASTGEPGAMRGATNEKLFF.

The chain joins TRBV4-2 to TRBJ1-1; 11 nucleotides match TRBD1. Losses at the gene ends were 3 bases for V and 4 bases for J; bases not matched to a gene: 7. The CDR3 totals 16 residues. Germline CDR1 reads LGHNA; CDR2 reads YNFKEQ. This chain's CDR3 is CASSHVGTGGTTEAFF. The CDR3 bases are TGTGCCAGCAGCCACGTCGGGACAGGGGGGACCACTGAAGCTTTCTTT.

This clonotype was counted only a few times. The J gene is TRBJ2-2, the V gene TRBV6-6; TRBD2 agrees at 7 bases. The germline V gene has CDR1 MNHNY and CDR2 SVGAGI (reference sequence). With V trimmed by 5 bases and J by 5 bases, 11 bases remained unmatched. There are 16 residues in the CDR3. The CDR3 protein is CASSLTTSTRTGELFF. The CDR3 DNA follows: TGTGCCAGCAGTCTAACGACTAGCACCAGGACCGGGGAGCTGTTTTTT.

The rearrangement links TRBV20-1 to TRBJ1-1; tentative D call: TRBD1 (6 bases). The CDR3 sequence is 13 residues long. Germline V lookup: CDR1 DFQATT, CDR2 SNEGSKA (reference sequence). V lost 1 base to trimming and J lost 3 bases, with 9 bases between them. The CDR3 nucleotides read TGCAGTGCTAGAGGGGGGCTGGACACTGAAGCTTTCTTT. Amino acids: CSARGGLDTEAFF.

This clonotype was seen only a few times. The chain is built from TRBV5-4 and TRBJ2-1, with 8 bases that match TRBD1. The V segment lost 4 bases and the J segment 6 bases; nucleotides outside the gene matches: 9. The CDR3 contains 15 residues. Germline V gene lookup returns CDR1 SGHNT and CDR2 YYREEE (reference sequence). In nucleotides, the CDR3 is TGTGCCAGCAGCACCGGACAGGGATGGGGCAATGAGCAGTTCTTC. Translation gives CASSTGQGWGNEQFF.

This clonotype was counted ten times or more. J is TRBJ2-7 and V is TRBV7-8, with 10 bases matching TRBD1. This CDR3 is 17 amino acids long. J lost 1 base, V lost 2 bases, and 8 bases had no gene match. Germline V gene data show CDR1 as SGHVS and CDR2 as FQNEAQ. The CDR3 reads CASSLWSGTGVSYEQYF. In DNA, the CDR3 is TGTGCCAGCAGCTTATGGTCCGGGACAGGGGTTTCCTACGAGCAGTACTTC.

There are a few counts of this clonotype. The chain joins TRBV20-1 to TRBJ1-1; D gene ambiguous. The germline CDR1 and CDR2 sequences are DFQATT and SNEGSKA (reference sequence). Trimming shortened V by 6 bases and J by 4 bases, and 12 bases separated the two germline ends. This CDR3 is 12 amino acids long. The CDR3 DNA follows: TGCAGTGCAGAGTCTCCGAGCACTGAAGCTTTCTTT. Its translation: CSAESPSTEAFF.

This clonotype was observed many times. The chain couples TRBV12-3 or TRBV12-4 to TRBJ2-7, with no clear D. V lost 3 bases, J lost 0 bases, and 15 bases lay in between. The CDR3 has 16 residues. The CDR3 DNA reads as TGTGCCAGCAGTTTCCCGGCGGAGACCGACTCCTACGAGCAGTACTTC. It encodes CASSFPAETDSYEQYF.

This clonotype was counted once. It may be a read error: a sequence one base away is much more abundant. CDR3 in DNA: TGTGCCAGCAGCGATGACAGGGTGGCTAACTATGGCTACAACTTC. It is translated as CASSDDRVANYGYNF. V and J are TRBV7-9 and TRBJ1-2; 7 bases align to TRBD1. There are 15 residues in the CDR3. CDR1 is SEHNR and CDR2 is FQNEAQ in the germline V gene (reference sequence).

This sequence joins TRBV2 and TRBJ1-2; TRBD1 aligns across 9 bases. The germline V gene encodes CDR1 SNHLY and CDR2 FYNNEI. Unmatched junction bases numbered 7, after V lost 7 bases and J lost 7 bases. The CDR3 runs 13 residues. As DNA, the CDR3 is TGTGCCAGCACCTCACAGGGGGCCTTTGGCTACACCTTC. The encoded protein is CASTSQGAFGYTF.